Listed below are T cell receptor beta chains from one sample, sequenced in a study of cytomegalovirus exposure and HLA in healthy donors. Sequencing was performed with immunoSEQ multiplex PCR; in TCRdb, only in-frame clones are kept and a portion is missing. The table shows about 81,000 clones, with approximately 90% occurring only once. Input material: PBMCs. All receptors derive from a man younger than 30 in good health and CMV-seronegative. Each CDR3 is given with its conserved first and last residue. D genes are given only for firm matches. A row's size may be missing; if present it is once, few, many or a size class.

abundance,j_gene,d_gene,v_gene,CDR3nt,CDR3aa
-,TRBJ1-1,-,TRBV5-5,TGTGCCAGCAGCTTAGGGGTAAACACTGAAGCTTTCTTT,CASSLGVNTEAFF
-,TRBJ2-7,TRBD2,TRBV11-2,TGTGCCAGCAGCTTAGTACTAGCGACCCGCCTTTTCGAGCAGTACTTC,CASSLVLATRLFEQYF
-,TRBJ2-7,TRBD2,TRBV9,TGTGCCAGCAGCGCTTGGACTAGCGACGAGCAGTACTTC,CASSAWTSDEQYF
-,TRBJ2-7,TRBD2,TRBV18,TGTGCCAGCTCACCCATCGGGGGGAACACCACCCCGCGAGAGCAGTACTTC,CASSPIGGNTTPREQYF
-,TRBJ2-2,-,TRBV5-4,TGTGCCAGCAGCTTGGAGCCGCTTCGGGACACCGGGGAGCTGTTTTTT,CASSLEPLRDTGELFF
-,TRBJ2-1,TRBD2,TRBV5-1,TGCGCCAGCAGCTCGATCCCGGGACTAGCGGGAGGTTCCTACAATGAGCAGTTCTTC,CASSSIPGLAGGSYNEQFF
-,TRBJ2-3,TRBD2,TRBV29-1,TGCAGCGTTGCGGCTAGCGGGAGTTCAGATACGCAGTATTTT,CSVAASGSSDTQYF
-,TRBJ2-7,TRBD1,TRBV6-6,TGTGCCAGCAGTCATCCTTGGGACAGGGCCTACGAGCAGTACTTC,CASSHPWDRAYEQYF
few,TRBJ2-7,-,TRBV4-2,TGTGCCAGCAGCCAAGCAATCGGGACTCCTGCGGGCGAGCAGTACTTC,CASSQAIGTPAGEQYF
few,TRBJ2-1,-,TRBV19,TGTGCCAGTAGTATTGGGGGGACCTACAATGAGCAGTTCTTC,CASSIGGTYNEQFF
few,TRBJ2-2,TRBD2,TRBV30,TGTGCCTGGAGTTTGTCGGACGGGCGGGAGGGCCGTCGTACCGGGGAGCTGTTTTTT,CAWSLSDGREGRRTGELFF
few,TRBJ1-1,-,TRBV5-4,TGTGCCAGCAGCTACAGACAGAACACTGAAGCTTTCTTT,CASSYRQNTEAFF
once,TRBJ2-7,-,TRBV20-1,TGCAGTGCTAGGAAAGCTAGCGAGCAGTACTTC,CSARKASEQYF
-,TRBJ1-1,-,TRBV7-9,TGTGCCAGCAGCCCAGGGAGGGACACTGAAGCTTTCTTT,CASSPGRDTEAFF
-,TRBJ2-7,TRBD2,TRBV7-9,TGTGCCAGCAGCCTCGAGCGGGGCGGGCCCTACGAGCAGTACTTC,CASSLERGGPYEQYF
-,TRBJ2-7,-,TRBV2,TGTGCCAGCAGTGAAATCGCAACACCGGGGAGCCCCTACGAGCAGTACTTC,CASSEIATPGSPYEQYF
-,TRBJ2-7,TRBD1,TRBV7-9,TGTGCCAGCAGCTGGACGCCGGGACAGCCCTACGAGCAGTACTTC,CASSWTPGQPYEQYF
once,TRBJ2-7,TRBD2,TRBV19,TGTGCCAGTAGTATAATAGCGGGAGAGACCTACGAGCAGTACTTC,CASSIIAGETYEQYF